Sequencing of this T cell receptor beta chain was carried out in a study of blood T cell repertoires in COVID-19. Background on the study: Samples taken during acute and convalescent COVID-19 were collected in the United States, Italy and Spain. PBMCs, B-cell-depleted T cells, or T cells provided the cDNA or gDNA that made up the material.

Per the study methods: Nucleated cell number was recorded as an estimate derived from reference gene primer amplification. Measured with immunoSEQ multiplex PCR; TCRdb has only the in-frame clones, and not every one. V and J calls and clone size are given by that table; D and trimming were obtained from the DNA. The profile shows roughly 410,000 clones, roughly 86% of them singletons. Germline trimming cut 5 bases from V and 5 bases from J; bases unmatched to any gene: 7. CDR3 size: 14 residues. Germline V gives CDR1 MNHEY, CDR2 SMNVEV (reference sequence). Seattle researchers signed up patients amid active infection and tracked them longitudinally.

This receptor was identified in a woman aged 60-75 years with COVID-19, enrolled during active disease. Sequences were obtained from peripheral blood. The rearrangement links TRBV27 to TRBJ1-1, with 8 bases identical to TRBD1. The DNA for the CDR3 is TGTGCCAGCAGTCCGGACAGGGTATTTACTGAAGCTTTCTTT. Protein: CASSPDRVFTEAFF.